The rows below give T cell receptor beta chains drawn from one sample of a study of T cell responses to AZD1222 COVID-19 vaccine. Sequenced by immunoSEQ multiplex PCR; TCRdb stores in-frame clones only, minus some. This sample yields approximately 42,000 clones, of which approximately 88% are seen a single time; roughly 25% belongs to the top ten. Source: peripheral blood, taken 28 days after the second AZD1222 dose. The source is an adult who received the AZD1222 COVID-19 vaccine. The CDR3 runs from the conserved cysteine through the conserved F or W. Each record gives: D gene, V gene, clone size, J gene, CDR3 protein, CDR3 DNA. D genes are given only for firm matches. Expanded clones are given a class, and other clones once, few, many or no size at all.

TRBD1	TRBV2	once	TRBJ1-6	CASNIRDRHNSPLHF	TGTGCCAGCAACATCCGGGACAGACATAATTCACCCCTCCACTTT
TRBD1	TRBV7-9	.	TRBJ2-1	CASSHSTGEQFF	TGTGCCAGCAGCCATTCGACAGGGGAGCAGTTCTTC
.	TRBV19	.	TRBJ2-1	CASSIRWDSRDLFF	TGTGCCAGTAGTATACGATGGGACTCCAGGGATCTTTTCTTC
.	TRBV19	once	TRBJ1-6	CASSGRPGSPLHF	TGTGCCAGTAGTGGACGTCCAGGTTCACCCCTCCACTTT
.	TRBV6-4	.	TRBJ2-3	CASSDSGTQYF	TGTGCCAGCAGTGACTCGGGTACGCAGTATTTT
.	TRBV11-1	.	TRBJ2-7	CASSLVSRVYEQYF	TGTGCCAGCAGCTTAGTTAGCCGCGTCTACGAGCAGTACTTC
TRBD1	TRBV3-1/TRBV3-2	.	TRBJ1-2	CASSQVQGGDGYTF	TGTGCCAGCAGCCAAGTTCAGGGGGGGGATGGCTACACCTTC
.	TRBV11-2	.	TRBJ1-5	CASSPDAWTSRNQPQHF	TGTGCCAGCAGCCCAGACGCCTGGACCTCGAGGAATCAGCCCCAGCATTTT
.	TRBV7-9	.	TRBJ1-1	CASSPGRNTEAFF	TGTGCCAGCAGCCCGGGAAGGAACACTGAAGCTTTCTTT
TRBD1	TRBV6-5	.	TRBJ2-7	CASRRQGSYEQYF	TGTGCCAGCAGACGACAGGGCTCCTACGAGCAGTACTTC
TRBD1	TRBV3-1/TRBV3-2	.	TRBJ2-2	CASSHIGQGAWGGELFF	TGTGCCAGCAGCCACATCGGGCAGGGGGCCTGGGGCGGGGAGCTGTTTTTT
TRBD1	TRBV12-5	.	TRBJ1-2	CASGLVPGWFRDRRSTNYGYTF	TGTGCTAGTGGTTTGGTTCCAGGTTGGTTCCGGGACAGGCGATCTACTAACTATGGCTACACCTTC
TRBD1	TRBV7-2	.	TRBJ2-7	CASSVRDRGVVAYF	TGTGCCAGCAGCGTACGGGACAGGGGGGTTGTGGCGTACTTC
.	TRBV25-1	.	TRBJ2-5	CASSEAGIQETQYF	TGTGCCAGCAGTGAAGCCGGTATCCAAGAGACCCAGTACTTC
.	TRBV3-1/TRBV3-2	.	TRBJ2-2	CASSQSYMTGELFF	TGTGCCAGCAGCCAATCGTACATGACCGGGGAGCTGTTTTTT
.	TRBV5-1	.	TRBJ2-1	CASSLASGVNNEQFF	TGCGCCAGCAGCTTGGCTTCGGGGGTGAACAATGAGCAGTTCTTC
.	TRBV11-2	.	TRBJ2-7	CASSLTGKYEQYF	TGTGCCAGCAGCTTAACCGGAAAATACGAGCAGTACTTC
TRBD2	TRBV7-2	once	TRBJ2-5	CASSFSGRGETQYF	TGTGCCAGCAGCTTTAGCGGGAGGGGAGAGACCCAGTACTTC
.	TRBV6-1	.	TRBJ1-6	CASSEGVGAVNSPLHF	TGTGCCAGCAGTGAAGGGGTGGGGGCAGTTAACTCACCCCTCCACTTT
.	TRBV4-1	.	TRBJ2-1	CASSQDWKGGNEQFF	TGCGCCAGCAGCCAAGATTGGAAGGGTGGGAATGAGCAGTTCTTC
.	TRBV2	.	TRBJ2-6	CASSAGVAGANVLTF	TGTGCCAGCAGTGCAGGGGTCGCCGGGGCCAACGTCCTGACTTTC
TRBD1	TRBV5-1	.	TRBJ1-2	CASSLASAGGYGYTF	TGCGCCAGCAGCTTGGCGAGCGCAGGGGGCTATGGCTACACCTTC
.	TRBV21-1	few	TRBJ1-5	CASAPAAGDQPQHF	TGTGCCAGCGCCCCAGCCGCAGGGGATCAGCCCCAGCATTTT
.	TRBV7-9	.	TRBJ1-2	CASSLAGANGYTF	TGTGCCAGCAGCTTGGCGGGGGCGAATGGCTACACCTTC
.	TRBV20-1	.	TRBJ2-3	CSASQPTDTQYF	TGCAGTGCTAGTCAGCCCACAGATACGCAGTATTTT
.	TRBV5-1	.	TRBJ1-6	CASSLADLGSPLHF	TGCGCCAGCAGCTTGGCCGATCTAGGTTCACCCCTCCACTTT
.	TRBV21-1	.	TRBJ2-2	CASSKGTMNTGELFF	TGTGCCAGCAGCAAAGGGACTATGAACACCGGGGAGCTGTTTTTT
.	TRBV7-9	.	TRBJ1-3	CASSPSTDSSGNTIYF	TGTGCCAGCAGCCCATCGACCGACAGCTCTGGAAACACCATATATTTT
TRBD1	TRBV6-2/TRBV6-3	.	TRBJ1-2	CASSYPGQGHYGYTF	TGTGCCAGCAGTTACCCAGGACAGGGGCACTATGGCTACACCTTC
.	TRBV6-4	.	TRBJ1-2	CASSDSGSSYGYTF	TGTGCCAGCAGTGACTCCGGCAGCTCCTATGGCTACACCTTC
.	TRBV7-2	.	TRBJ1-6	CASSLRRNSPLHF	TGTGCCAGCAGCTTAAGGAGGAATTCACCCCTCCACTTT
.	TRBV4-2	.	TRBJ1-3	CASSQGGLRAGNTIYF	TGTGCCAGCAGCCAAGGGGGGCTGCGTGCTGGAAACACCATATATTTT
.	TRBV19	.	TRBJ1-1	CASSHQTGTEAFF	TGTGCCAGTAGTCACCAGACCGGGACGGAAGCTTTCTTT
.	TRBV9	once	TRBJ2-1	CASSVDGVSYNEQFF	TGTGCCAGCAGCGTAGATGGGGTCTCCTACAATGAGCAGTTCTTC
TRBD2	TRBV9	.	TRBJ2-5	CASSKPGLGQETQYF	TGTGCCAGCAGCAAACCGGGACTAGGGCAAGAGACCCAGTACTTC
TRBD2	TRBV2	.	TRBJ2-7	CASREGLVGEQYF	TGTGCCAGCAGGGAGGGACTAGTTGGCGAGCAGTACTTC
.	TRBV7-9	.	TRBJ1-2	CASSLALTVYGYTF	TGTGCCAGCAGCTTAGCGCTGACAGTCTATGGCTACACCTTC
TRBD1	TRBV4-2	.	TRBJ1-2	CASSQGPGDRVWYGYTF	TGTGCCAGCAGCCAAGGGCCCGGGGACAGGGTTTGGTATGGCTACACCTTC
TRBD1	TRBV28	.	TRBJ1-1	CASRGQYTEAFF	TGTGCCAGCAGGGGACAGTACACTGAAGCTTTCTTT
.	TRBV9	.	TRBJ1-2	CASSTTHRESSYGYTF	TGTGCCAGCAGCACCACCCACAGGGAATCGAGCTATGGCTACACCTTC
TRBD1	TRBV12-5	.	TRBJ2-5	CASGLGQGVGETQYF	TGTGCTAGTGGTTTGGGACAGGGGGTCGGGGAGACCCAGTACTTC
.	TRBV6-2/TRBV6-3	.	TRBJ1-1	CASSFGSDTEAFF	TGTGCCAGCAGTTTTGGGTCGGACACTGAAGCTTTCTTT
.	TRBV5-5	.	TRBJ2-7	CASSFAYEQYF	TGTGCCAGCAGCTTTGCCTACGAGCAGTACTTC